The clone carrying this TCR beta chain occurred once. Germline CDR1 is SGHNT and CDR2 is YENEEA. This CDR3 contains 14 residues. Losses at the gene ends were 10 bases for V and 2 bases for J; bases not matched to a gene: 8. TCRdb reprocessed the 5' RACE reads via MiXCR and lists one record per CDR3 protein. The table has some 670,000 distinct CDR3 sequences, more than 9% seen once. This sample was taken from a study of T cells after yellow fever vaccination. Study-wide context: The authors prepared low-cell-number fractions using SMART-Seq v4 Ultra Low Input.

The chain recombines TRBV11-3 with TRBJ2-1; 7 nucleotides agree with TRBD2. The specimen was PBMCs, collected on the day of the yellow fever booster vaccination. The sequence was collected from a man under 40 who received the YFV17D yellow fever vaccine. The CDR3 reads CAIQRDLTYNEQFF. The CDR3 DNA sequence: TGTGCCATCCAGCGGGACTTGACCTACAATGAGCAGTTCTTC.